This TCR beta chain appears in the sequencing data of a study of control samples from healthy donors and cancer patients. TCRdb's copy holds only in-frame clones and misses some; the assay was immunoSEQ multiplex PCR. The profile covers 70,000 or so clones, with about 90% appearing a single time and around a fifth taken by the ten largest. CDR1 is SGHRS, CDR2 YFSETQ, per germline. V shed 4 bases, J shed 1 base, and the junction held 4 bases outside the gene matches. The CDR3 consists of 15 residues. The chain uses TRBV5-1 and TRBJ2-2, with 7 nucleotides matching TRBD1. The sequenced sample was PBMCs. This receptor was obtained from a man between 60 and 70 years old with lung cancer. The CDR3 region has the DNA TGCGCCAGCAGCCCGGGACAGTTGAACACCGGGGAGCTGTTTTTT. This encodes CASSPGQLNTGELFF. Full variable domain (missing parts from reference TRBV5-1 and TRBJ2-2): KAGVTQTPRYLIKTRGQQVTLSCSPISGHRSVSWYQQTPGQGLQFLFEYFSETQRNKGNFPGRFSGRQFSNSRSEMNVSTLELGDSALYLCASSPGQLNTGELFFGEGSRLTVL.